This T cell receptor (beta chain) is drawn from a study of blood T cell repertoires in COVID-19. In the original processing: It was from reference gene primer amplification that nucleated cell counts were estimated. Clones were read by immunoSEQ multiplex PCR, and TCRdb kept only the in-frame ones, dropping some. For V, J and clone size, that table is used; D and trimming come from the DNA. The sample lists about 300,000 clones; around 86% were seen once. Trimming removed 4 bases from V and 4 bases from J, with 10 bases in between. The CDR3 contains 13 residues. CDR1 and CDR2 from the germline V gene are ENHRY and SYGVKD. The study assigned cohorts using participant-reported clinical history. In Cohort 3, a recovered donor had either two negative PCRs, clearance, or symptom resolution.

The specimen was PBMCs or T cells enriched from blood (not recorded which). The genes are TRBV10-3 and TRBJ1-1; D remains ambiguous. The clonotype comes from a woman under 30 who had recovered from COVID-19. The CDR3 DNA is TGTGCCATCAGTGGAGATATCGCCACTGAAGCTTTCTTT. The encoded protein is CAISGDIATEAFF.